This note documents a single T cell receptor (beta chain) sequence. Its antigen is currently unknown. A junction end diverges from the germline sequence, so it may reflect a read error. The library came from three nested PCR rounds adapted from ARM-PCR protocols. TCRdb used MiXCR to reprocess the multiplex PCR reads, holding one entry per CDR3 protein. Among around 80,000 distinct CDR3 sequences, 76% were seen once, and the ten largest hold around 43%. The data derive from a study of tumor and adjacent non-tumor tissue in lung cancer. For the study at large: Millions of productive TCRbeta reads were obtained per sample on average. Study-level points and caveats: Tumor TCR diversity, when higher, was linked to shorter survival. In normal lung, the top 100 clones were significantly more dominant than in tumor. Tumor tissue had significantly higher TCR diversity than normal lung.

This CDR3 has 14 amino acids. CDR1 and CDR2 (germline): LNHDA, SQIVND (reference sequence). No cell sorting was done before RNA was extracted from the tissue. More than 3 cm separated this lung sample from the edge of the tumor. Sequencing was done on a sample of distant non-tumor lung tissue. The clonotype originates from a man aged 70 or older with non-small cell lung cancer. This rearrangement joins TRBV19 to TRBJ1-5, with D maybe TRBD1 (6 bases). CDR3 DNA sequence: TGTGCCAGTAGTGACACAGGGATTGGTCAGCCCCTGTATTTT. It codes for CASSDTGIGQPLYF.